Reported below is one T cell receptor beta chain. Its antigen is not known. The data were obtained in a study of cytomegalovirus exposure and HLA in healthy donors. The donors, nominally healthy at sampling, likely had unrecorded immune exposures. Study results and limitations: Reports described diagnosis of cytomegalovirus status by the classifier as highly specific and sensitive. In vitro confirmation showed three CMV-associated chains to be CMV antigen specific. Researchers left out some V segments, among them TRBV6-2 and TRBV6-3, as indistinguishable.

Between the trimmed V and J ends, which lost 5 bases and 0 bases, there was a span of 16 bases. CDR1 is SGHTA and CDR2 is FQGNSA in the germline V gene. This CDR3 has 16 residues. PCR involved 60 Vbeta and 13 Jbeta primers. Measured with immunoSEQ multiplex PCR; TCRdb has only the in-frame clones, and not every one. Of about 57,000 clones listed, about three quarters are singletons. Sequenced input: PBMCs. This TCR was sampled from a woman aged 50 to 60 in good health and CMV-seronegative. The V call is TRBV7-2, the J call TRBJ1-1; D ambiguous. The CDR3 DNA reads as TGTGCCAGCAGCCCCCCCGGAGGGTTAATGAACACTGAAGCTTTCTTT. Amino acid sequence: CASSPPGGLMNTEAFF.